This TCR beta chain originates from a study of blood T cells in healthy people across ages. Trimming shortened V by 6 bases and J by 4 bases, and 22 bases separated the two germline ends. The CDR3 spans 16 residues. Germline V gene lookup returns CDR1 DFQATT and CDR2 SNEGSKA (reference sequence). Primed by a sample-barcoded 5' primer and a J-beta primer mix, a second PCR proceeded for 7 to 11 cycles. Via MiXCR, TCRdb re-called the 5' RACE reads, giving one row per CDR3 protein. The data hold 800,000 to 1,300,000 distinct CDR3 sequences, with 20% to 25% observed a single time. This sample was shared with a second study, whose subject was T cells of mothers and their children. That paper states: Thymic selection molds TCR recombination output in much the same way for related pairs as for unrelated pairs.

Sequencing used blood. This sequence was found in a girl under 10 years old in good health. The rearrangement links TRBV20-1 to TRBJ1-5, with D hard to call. The CDR3 sequence is CSALMGSGFPNQPQHF. The DNA for the CDR3 is TGCAGTGCGCTGATGGGCTCCGGATTCCCAAATCAGCCCCAGCATTTT.